This T cell receptor beta chain stems from a study of shared clonotypes between healthy human individuals. Points from the study as a whole: The low donor count limited represented genetic and exposure-history diversity.

V was shortened by 2 bases and J by 0 bases, with 13 bases between the two germline ends. Germline loops: CDR1 SQVTM, CDR2 ANQGSEA. CDR3 length equals 15 residues. Using immunoSEQ multiplex PCR, the repertoire was profiled, and TCRdb retains in-frame clones only, with some absent. The table lists over 750,000 clones, 90% to 97% of them singletons. As to this clone: What it binds is unknown.

Naive CD8 isolation took CD45RO-negative cells positively selected for CCR7 and excluded terminally differentiated effector memory CD45RA+ cells. The source of this sequence is a man between 25 and 39 years old in good health. Specimen: naive CD8+ T cells sorted from blood. The chain joins TRBV29-1 to TRBJ1-1; no clear D. In DNA form, the CDR3 reads TGCAGCGTTGAATTTATTCGTGTCATGAACACTGAAGCTTTCTTT. It codes for CSVEFIRVMNTEAFF.